These T cell receptor beta chains were read from a single sample in a study of low-dose radiotherapy and immunotherapy resistance in tumors. TCRdb recomputed calls from the reads with MiXCR, one row per CDR3 protein. The sample consists of approximately 90,000 distinct CDR3 sequences, over 15% of them appearing once. The specimen was PBMCs, collected before treatment. These receptors all come from a male donor with prostate cancer. CDR3s include the opening cysteine and the closing phenylalanine or tryptophan. A D gene is named only where the DNA matches it firmly. Some rows have no size entry. The others give once, few or many, or a class for an expanded clone.

d_call	clone_size	v_call	j_call	cdr3_nt	cdr3_aa
-	many	TRBV20-1	TRBJ2-7	TGCAGTGCTAGCCTGGGGGCAGCGGACGAGCAGTACTTC	CSASLGAADEQYF
-	many	TRBV10-2	TRBJ2-5	TGCGCCAGCACCAGGACCGCTTCTACTGCAGAGACCCAGTACTTC	CASTRTASTAETQYF
-	many	TRBV7-8	TRBJ2-5	TGTGCCAGCAGGGGGACGTTGAGGGGAGATCAAGAGACCCAGTACTTC	CASRGTLRGDQETQYF
-	many	TRBV18	TRBJ1-5	TGTGCCAGCTCACCACCTCCGGGGGGCCCCAATCAGCCCCAGCATTTT	CASSPPPGGPNQPQHF
-	many	TRBV27	TRBJ2-2	TGTGCCAGCAGTTATCTGCCTTCGAACACCGGGGAGCTGTTTTTT	CASSYLPSNTGELFF
-	many	TRBV7-2	TRBJ2-1	TGTGCCAGCAGCTTAGTCCTGGGGGACTACAATGAGCAGTTCTTC	CASSLVLGDYNEQFF
-	few	TRBV6-5	TRBJ2-1	TGTGCCAGCAGCCGAACAGCTAACAATGAGCAGTTCTTC	CASSRTANNEQFF
-	-	TRBV6-2/TRBV6-3	TRBJ2-1	TGTGCCAGCAGGGAGGCTAGTTACAATGAGCAGTTCTTC	CASREASYNEQFF
-	many	TRBV7-8	TRBJ2-5	TGTGCCAGCAGCTTAGGCAGGAGAGAAGAGACCCAGTACTTC	CASSLGRREETQYF
-	many	TRBV29-1	TRBJ1-1	TGCAGCGTTGAGACGGGTTTCTTT	CSVETGFF
-	-	TRBV24-1	TRBJ2-7	TGTGCCACCAGTGACATTCCCCGGGACCGTGCCTACGAGCAGTACTTC	CATSDIPRDRAYEQYF
TRBD1	few	TRBV5-1	TRBJ2-1	TGCGCCAGCAGCACCGGGACAGGAGGCGATGAGCAGTTCTTC	CASSTGTGGDEQFF
-	many	TRBV6-2/TRBV6-3	TRBJ2-5	TGTGCCAGCAGTCAGGACGCGGAGACCCAGTACTTC	CASSQDAETQYF
-	many	TRBV7-9	TRBJ2-7	TGTGCCAGCAGCTTAGGGCGGAGGGGCGAGCAGTACTTC	CASSLGRRGEQYF
-	many	TRBV11-2	TRBJ1-3	TGTGCCAGCAGCCGTAGTGGGGGAAACACCATATATTTT	CASSRSGGNTIYF
TRBD2	-	TRBV7-8	TRBJ2-1	TGTGCCAGCAGCGCCTTCCGAGCGGGGGCCCGAAATGAGCAGTTCTTC	CASSAFRAGARNEQFF